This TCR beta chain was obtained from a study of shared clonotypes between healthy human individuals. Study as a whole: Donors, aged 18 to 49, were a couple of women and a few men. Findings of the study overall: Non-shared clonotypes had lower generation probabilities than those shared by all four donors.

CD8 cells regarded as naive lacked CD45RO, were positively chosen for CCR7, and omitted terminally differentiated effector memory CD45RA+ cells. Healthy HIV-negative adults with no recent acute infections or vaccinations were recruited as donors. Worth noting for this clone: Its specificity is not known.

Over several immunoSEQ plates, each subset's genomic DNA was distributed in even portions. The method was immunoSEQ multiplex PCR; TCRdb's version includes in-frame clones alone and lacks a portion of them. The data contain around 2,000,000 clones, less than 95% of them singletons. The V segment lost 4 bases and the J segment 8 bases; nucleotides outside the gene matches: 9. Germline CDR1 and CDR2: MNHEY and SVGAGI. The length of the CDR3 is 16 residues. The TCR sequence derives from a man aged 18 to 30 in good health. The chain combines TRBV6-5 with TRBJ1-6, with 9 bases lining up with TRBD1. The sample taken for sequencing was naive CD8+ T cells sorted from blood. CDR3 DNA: TGTGCCAGCAGTTCCGGGACAGGGTTACCCCATTCACCCCTCCACTTT. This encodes CASSSGTGLPHSPLHF.